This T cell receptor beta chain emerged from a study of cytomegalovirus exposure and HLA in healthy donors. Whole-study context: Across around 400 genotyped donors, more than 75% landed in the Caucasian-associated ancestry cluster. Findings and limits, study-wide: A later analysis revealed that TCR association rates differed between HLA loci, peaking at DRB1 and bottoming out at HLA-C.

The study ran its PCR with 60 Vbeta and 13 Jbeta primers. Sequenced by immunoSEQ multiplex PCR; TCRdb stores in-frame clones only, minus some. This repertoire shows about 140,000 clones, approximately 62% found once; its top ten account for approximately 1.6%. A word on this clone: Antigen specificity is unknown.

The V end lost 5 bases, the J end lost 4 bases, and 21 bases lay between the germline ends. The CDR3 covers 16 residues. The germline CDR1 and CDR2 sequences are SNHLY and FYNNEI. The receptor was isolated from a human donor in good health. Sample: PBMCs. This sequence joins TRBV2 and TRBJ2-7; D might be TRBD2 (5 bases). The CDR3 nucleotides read TGTGCCAGCAGTCCCGACGGACTGTCCCTTGGGTACGAGCAGTACTTC. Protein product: CASSPDGLSLGYEQYF.